The 21 T cell receptor beta chains below come from one sample, sequenced in a study of blood T cell repertoires in COVID-19 (dated by TCRdb to the early 2020s). The library came from the immunoSEQ multiplex PCR assay. Entries here come from immuneACCESS through TCRdb and include only in-frame sequences with V and J called. Some clones fail to appear in such tables; in the studies checked, an unresolved V gene covers under half of the shortfall, and the cause of the remainder is unknown. The sample includes 180,000 or so clones, with around 86% observed a single time. The ten largest make up less than 3.5% of the sample. Sequencing was performed on peripheral blood. The receptors were gathered from a woman aged 25 to 39 with active or convalescent COVID-19.

The chain joins TRBV7-9 to TRBJ1-1, with D possibly TRBD1 on 5 matching bases. V lost 5 bases and J 4 bases, leaving 14 bases between the germline ends. This CDR3 has 14 residues. CDR1 and CDR2 from the germline V gene are SEHNR and FQNEAQ (reference sequence). DNA for the CDR3: TGTGCCAGCAGCCCTCAGGGCTGGGGCACTGAAGCTTTCTTT. Protein sequence: CASSPQGWGTEAFF.

V and J are TRBV28 and TRBJ2-4, with D perhaps matching TRBD2 (5 bases). Trimming cost V 8 bases and J 6 bases, with 11 bases left between them. This CDR3 contains 12 residues. Germline CDR1 and CDR2: MDHEN and SYDVKM. CDR3 protein: CASGYAGNIQYF. DNA of the CDR3: TGTGCCAGCGGTTATGCGGGAAACATTCAGTACTTC.

The rearrangement uses TRBV6-5 and TRBJ2-1; 11 bases are shared with TRBD2. The CDR3 spans 16 residues. Losses at the gene ends were 4 bases for V and 7 bases for J; bases not matched to a gene: 9. Germline V gene data show CDR1 as MNHEY and CDR2 as SVGAGI. In nucleotides, the CDR3 is TGTGCCAGCAGTTCCCCCGGGACTAGCGGACGGAATGAGCAGTTCTTC. Encoded protein: CASSSPGTSGRNEQFF.

This sequence joins TRBV5-1 and TRBJ2-3; 10 positions match TRBD2. This CDR3 is 15 amino acids long. Germline-derived CDR1 and CDR2 are SGHRS and YFSETQ. V lost 2 bases to trimming and J lost 7 bases; unmatched junction nucleotides: 7. In DNA form, the CDR3 reads TGCGCCAGCAGCTTAAGGCTAGCGGGAGAGTATACGCAGTATTTT. Protein sequence: CASSLRLAGEYTQYF. Together with reference TRBV5-1 and TRBJ2-3, the CDR3 gives the full variable domain: KAGVTQTPRYLIKTRGQQVTLSCSPISGHRSVSWYQQTPGQGLQFLFEYFSETQRNKGNFPGRFSGRQFSNSRSEMNVSTLELGDSALYLCASSLRLAGEYTQYFGPGTRLTVL.

V and J are TRBV19 and TRBJ1-5; a weak D match, TRBD1 (6 bases). The germline V and J ends were trimmed by 5 bases and 2 bases, with 13 bases remaining between them. The length of the CDR3 is 15 residues. Germline values: CDR1 LNHDA, CDR2 SQIVND (reference sequence). The CDR3 DNA sequence: TGTGCCAGTAGTGCCACAGGGAATGGCAATCAGCCCCAGCATTTT. As protein: CASSATGNGNQPQHF.

In nucleotides, the CDR3 is TGTGCCAGCAGTGAACATTATCCCCGTGTATGGGCGGGGACTGGCACAGATACGCAGTATTTT. Its translation: CASSEHYPRVWAGTGTDTQYF. The chain joins TRBV6-1 to TRBJ2-3; possibly TRBD2 for D (6 bases). V lost 2 bases, J lost 1 base, and 28 bases lay in between. The V gene's germline CDR1 is MNHNS and CDR2 SASEGT. The CDR3 spans 21 residues.

In its sample, this clone was seen a few times. The chain links TRBV4-1 to TRBJ2-7, with 12 bases that match TRBD2. This CDR3 has 16 residues. Looked up from germline, CDR1 is MGHRA and CDR2 is YSYEKL. The trim removed 4 bases at V and 7 bases at J, leaving 11 bases unmatched. The CDR3 nucleotides read TGCGCCAGCAGCCCAAAACGACTAGCGGGAGCAGAAGAGCAGTACTTC. It encodes CASSPKRLAGAEEQYF.

The rearrangement links TRBV28 to TRBJ2-7; 8 bases fit TRBD2. This CDR3 region has 16 residues. The V segment lost 6 bases and the J segment 0 bases; nucleotides outside the gene matches: 10. CDR1 and CDR2 (germline): MDHEN, SYDVKM. CDR3 loop: CASSRILAASSYEQYF. CDR3 DNA sequence: TGTGCCAGCAGCAGGATACTAGCGGCAAGCTCCTACGAGCAGTACTTC.

The rearrangement uses TRBV28 and TRBJ2-7; maybe TRBD1 (5 bases). The CDR3 contains 12 residues. Trimming cost V 6 bases and J 6 bases, with 12 bases left between them. Per germline, CDR1 MDHEN and CDR2 SYDVKM. The CDR3 reads CASSRESLEQYF. In DNA form, the CDR3 reads TGTGCCAGCAGCAGGGAATCCCTCGAGCAGTACTTC.

This chain joins TRBV19 and TRBJ1-3; D possibly corresponds to TRBD1 (6 bases). The CDR3 is 15 amino acids. Trimming pared 6 bases from V and 2 bases from J, leaving 14 bases between. CDR1 LNHDA and CDR2 SQIVND come from the germline V gene (reference sequence). This CDR3 is CASRSLQGTGNTIYF. The CDR3 DNA reads TGTGCCAGTAGGTCCTTACAGGGTACTGGAAACACCATATATTTT.

CDR3: CASSLGTTGNTIYF. The CDR3 nucleotides read TGTGCCAGCTCACTTGGGACAACTGGAAACACCATATATTTT. The V gene is TRBV18, the J gene TRBJ1-3; D might be TRBD1 (6 bases). Between the trimmed V and J ends, which lost 4 bases and 2 bases, there was a span of 9 bases. This CDR3 comprises 14 residues. Germline CDR1 reads KGHSH; CDR2 reads LQKENI.

A word on this clone: This CDR3 is also generated by other DNA sequences in the sample. The J gene is TRBJ2-1, the V gene TRBV18; tentative D call: TRBD1 (6 bases). The CDR3 loop spans 14 amino acids. Germline lookup yields CDR1 KGHSH and CDR2 LQKENI. V lost 3 bases and J lost 4, with 10 bases in between. CDR3 coding DNA: TGTGCCAGCTCACCTCAACAGGGTTACAATGAGCAGTTCTTC. This translates into CASSPQQGYNEQFF.

The chain recombines TRBV20-1 with TRBJ2-1, with a weak D call TRBD2 (7 bases). Trimming left V 3 bases short and J 0 bases short, with 27 bases between. The CDR3 has 20 residues. Germline V gene sequence: CDR1 DFQATT, CDR2 SNEGSKA (reference sequence). The CDR3 DNA sequence: TGCAGTGCTAGTGGGTTGGGACAAGGGGTTACGGGGGGCTCCTACAATGAGCAGTTCTTC. Its translation is CSASGLGQGVTGGSYNEQFF.

The chain joins TRBV18 to TRBJ1-2; 7 bases match TRBD1. The CDR3 totals 15 residues. The germline V gene has CDR1 KGHSH and CDR2 LQKENI. V dropped 2 bases and J dropped 6; count of bases not matched to a gene: 9. The CDR3 loop reads CASSPNSDRVNGYTF. The CDR3 DNA sequence: TGTGCCAGCTCACCAAACAGCGACAGGGTAAATGGCTACACCTTC.

The chain is built from TRBV5-6 and TRBJ2-7; D is unresolved. CDR1 and CDR2 from the germline V gene are SGHDT and YYEEEE. V was cut by 0 bases and J by 3 bases, with 4 bases left in between. This CDR3 has 12 residues. CDR3 bases: TGTGCCAGCAGCTTGGCCCGCTACGAGCAGTACTTC. Amino acids: CASSLARYEQYF.

This sequence joins TRBV24-1 and TRBJ1-5; 9 bases agree with TRBD1. The CDR3 length is 15 residues. Germline values: CDR1 KGHDR, CDR2 SFDVKD. The junction had 7 bases not matched to a gene; V was cut back by 7 bases and J by 4 bases. CDR3 protein: CATRPGQGGNQPQHF. DNA of the CDR3: TGTGCCACCAGACCGGGACAGGGTGGGAATCAGCCCCAGCATTTT.

The J gene is TRBJ1-2, the V gene TRBV9, with 7 nucleotides matching TRBD1. The CDR3 length is 15 residues. The germline gives CDR1 SGDLS, CDR2 YYNGEE. Trimming took 4 bases from V and 7 from J; bases not matched to a gene: 13. This CDR3 is CASSSWTGLRAGYTF. The CDR3 bases are TGTGCCAGCAGCTCCTGGACAGGCCTTAGGGCTGGCTACACCTTC. The full variable domain, its missing parts supplied by reference TRBV9 and TRBJ1-2, is DSGVTQTPKHLITATGQRVTLRCSPRSGDLSVYWYQQSLDQGLQFLIQYYNGEERAKGNILERFSAQQFPDLHSELNLSSLELGDSALYFCASSSWTGLRAGYTFGSGTRLTVV.

The chain uses TRBV19 and TRBJ2-7; D call uncertain. The CDR3 has 12 residues. The V end lost 0 bases, the J end lost 4 bases, and 4 bases lay between the germline ends. The V gene's germline CDR1 is LNHDA and CDR2 SQIVND (reference sequence). This CDR3 is CASSIDPYEQYF. The CDR3 DNA reads as TGTGCCAGTAGTATAGACCCATACGAGCAGTACTTC.

V gene TRBV24-1 combines with J gene TRBJ2-3; TRBD2 might be the D (5 bases). The germline CDR1 and CDR2 sequences are KGHDR and SFDVKD. The CDR3 covers 14 residues. The V end was cut by 1 base, the J end by 6 bases, with 10 bases between. CDR3 coding DNA: TGTGCCACCAGTGATTTTAGCCGGGATGATACGCAGTATTTT. It codes for CATSDFSRDDTQYF.

This sequence joins TRBV27 and TRBJ2-3, with TRBD1 identical over 10 bases. Germline V gives CDR1 MNHEY, CDR2 SMNVEV (reference sequence). V was pared by 3 bases and J by 6 bases, with 9 bases of the junction left unmatched. The CDR3 contains 16 residues. CDR3 loop: CASSFRRQGAGDTQYF. The CDR3 region has the DNA TGTGCCAGCAGTTTCCGAAGACAGGGGGCTGGGGATACGCAGTATTTT.

This chain connects TRBV5-1 to TRBJ2-5; a weak D match, TRBD1 (6 bases). This CDR3 has 14 residues. Germline V lookup: CDR1 SGHRS, CDR2 YFSETQ. V gave up 0 bases and J gave up 3 bases, with 9 bases separating them. This CDR3 reads CASSLEPGEETQYF. The CDR3 bases are TGCGCCAGCAGCTTGGAGCCAGGGGAAGAGACCCAGTACTTC. The full variable domain, completed using reference TRBV5-1 and TRBJ2-5, is KAGVTQTPRYLIKTRGQQVTLSCSPISGHRSVSWYQQTPGQGLQFLFEYFSETQRNKGNFPGRFSGRQFSNSRSEMNVSTLELGDSALYLCASSLEPGEETQYFGPGTRLLVL.